The T cell receptor (beta chain) under discussion was sequenced for a study of cytomegalovirus exposure and HLA in healthy donors. PCR involved 60 Vbeta and 13 Jbeta primers. Assay used: immunoSEQ multiplex PCR; TCRdb lists only in-frame clones, some missing. The sample includes about 84,000 clones. Regarding this clone: The antigen remains unidentified.

Findings and caveats of the study: Specificity of three CMV-associated chains for CMV antigens was verified in vitro.

The receptor's source is a middle-aged man in good health and CMV-seronegative. Sequencing input: PBMCs.

DNA of the CDR3: TGTGCCAGCTCACCATCCAGGGACACTGAAGCTTTCTTT. Protein: CASSPSRDTEAFF. The chain has TRBV18 and TRBJ1-1, with a tentative D call TRBD1 (5 bases). V gave up 2 bases and J gave up 3 bases, with 7 bases separating them. Germline V CDR1 and CDR2: KGHSH, LQKENI. The length of the CDR3 is 13 residues.